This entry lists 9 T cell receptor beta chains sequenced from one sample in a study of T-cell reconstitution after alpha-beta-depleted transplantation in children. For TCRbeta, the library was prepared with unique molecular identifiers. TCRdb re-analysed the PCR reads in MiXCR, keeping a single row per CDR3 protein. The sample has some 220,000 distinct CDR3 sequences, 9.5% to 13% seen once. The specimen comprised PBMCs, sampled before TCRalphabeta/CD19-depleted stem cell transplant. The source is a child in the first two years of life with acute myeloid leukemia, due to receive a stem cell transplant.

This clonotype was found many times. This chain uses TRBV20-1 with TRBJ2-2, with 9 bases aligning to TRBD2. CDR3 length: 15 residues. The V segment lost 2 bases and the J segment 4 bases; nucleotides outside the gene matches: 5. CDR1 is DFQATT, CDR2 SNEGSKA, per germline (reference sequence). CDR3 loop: CSARKRGEFTGELFF. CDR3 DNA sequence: TGCAGTGCTAGAAAGCGGGGGGAATTCACCGGGGAGCTGTTTTTT.

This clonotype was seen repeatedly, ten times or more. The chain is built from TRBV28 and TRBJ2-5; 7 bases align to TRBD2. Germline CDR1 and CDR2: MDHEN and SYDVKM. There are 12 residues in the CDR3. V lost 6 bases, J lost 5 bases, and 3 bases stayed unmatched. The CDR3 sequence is CASRSSGETQYF. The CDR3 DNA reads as TGTGCCAGCAGATCTAGCGGTGAGACCCAGTACTTC.

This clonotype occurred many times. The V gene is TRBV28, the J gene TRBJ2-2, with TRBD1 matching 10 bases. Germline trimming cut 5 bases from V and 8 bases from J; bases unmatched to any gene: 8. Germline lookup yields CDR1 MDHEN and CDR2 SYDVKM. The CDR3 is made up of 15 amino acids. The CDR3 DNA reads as TGTGCCAGCAGTCTGGGACAGGGGAGAGGAGGGGAGCTGTTTTTT. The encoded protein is CASSLGQGRGGELFF.

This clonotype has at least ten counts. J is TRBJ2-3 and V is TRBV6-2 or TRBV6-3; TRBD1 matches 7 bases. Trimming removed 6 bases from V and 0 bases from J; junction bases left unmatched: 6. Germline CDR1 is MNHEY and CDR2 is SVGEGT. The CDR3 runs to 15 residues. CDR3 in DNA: TGTGCCAGCAGCCGCCCGGGACAGAGCACAGATACGCAGTATTTT. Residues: CASSRPGQSTDTQYF.

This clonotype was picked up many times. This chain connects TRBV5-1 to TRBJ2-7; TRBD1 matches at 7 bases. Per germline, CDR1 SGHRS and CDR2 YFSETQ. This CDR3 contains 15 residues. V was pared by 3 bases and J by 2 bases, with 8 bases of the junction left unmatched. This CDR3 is CASSSGTVPTYEQYF. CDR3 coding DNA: TGCGCCAGCAGCTCCGGGACAGTGCCAACCTACGAGCAGTACTTC.

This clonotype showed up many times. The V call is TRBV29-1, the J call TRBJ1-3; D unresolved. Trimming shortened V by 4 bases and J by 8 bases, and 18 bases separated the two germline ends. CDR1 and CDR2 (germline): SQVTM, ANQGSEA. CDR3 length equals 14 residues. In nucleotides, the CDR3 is TGCAGCGTTGCCAAAGCACCTCCTGCGGACACCATATATTTT. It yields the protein CSVAKAPPADTIYF.

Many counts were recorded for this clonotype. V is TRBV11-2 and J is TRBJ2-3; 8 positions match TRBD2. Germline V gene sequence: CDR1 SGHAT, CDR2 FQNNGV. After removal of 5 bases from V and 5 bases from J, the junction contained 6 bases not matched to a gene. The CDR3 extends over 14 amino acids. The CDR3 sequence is CASSRAGAVDTQYF. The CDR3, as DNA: TGTGCCAGCAGCCGAGCGGGAGCAGTAGATACGCAGTATTTT.

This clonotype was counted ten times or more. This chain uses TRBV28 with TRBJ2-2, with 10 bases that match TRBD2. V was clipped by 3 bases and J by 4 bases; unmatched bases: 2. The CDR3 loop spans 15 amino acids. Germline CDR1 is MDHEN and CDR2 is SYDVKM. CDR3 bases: TGTGCCAGCAGTTTCTTAGCGGGAGGCACCGGGGAGCTGTTTTTT. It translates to CASSFLAGGTGELFF.

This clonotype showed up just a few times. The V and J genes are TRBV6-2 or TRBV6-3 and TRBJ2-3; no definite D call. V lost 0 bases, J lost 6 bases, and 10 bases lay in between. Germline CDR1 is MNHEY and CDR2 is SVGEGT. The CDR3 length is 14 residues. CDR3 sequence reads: CASSYSQGYDTQYF. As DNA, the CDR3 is TGTGCCAGCAGTTACTCGCAAGGATACGATACGCAGTATTTT.